This entry features one T cell receptor (beta chain) sequence. The data originate from a study of PD-L1 blockade in urothelial cancer. Looking at the study overall: From 2014, patients received atezolizumab, given as 1,200 mg intravenously every 3 weeks.

Locally advanced or metastatic urothelial carcinoma affected the patients. Sequenced by immunoSEQ multiplex PCR; TCRdb stores in-frame clones only, minus some. The sample includes about 26,000 clones, 70% to 90% of them seen just once. Trimming took off 2 bases at V and 2 bases at J, with 12 bases between the two ends. CDR1 SEHNR and CDR2 FQNEAQ come from the germline V gene (reference sequence). The CDR3 has 15 residues. Sequences were derived from PBMCs, sampled around atezolizumab (anti-PD-L1) treatment. This receptor was obtained from a man aged 60 to 75 with urothelial cancer. The chain joins TRBV7-9 to TRBJ1-2; D is unclear. As DNA, the CDR3 is TGTGCCAGCAGCTTATTGGGAGGCGTAAACTATGGCTACACCTTC. It translates to CASSLLGGVNYGYTF.